This T cell receptor (beta chain) was documented in a study of blood T cell repertoires in COVID-19. Overall study context: T cells, B-cell-depleted T cells, or PBMCs supplied cDNA or gDNA.

This CDR3 region has 16 residues. CDR1 LGHDT and CDR2 YNNKEL come from the germline V gene (reference sequence). Trimming pared 3 bases from V and 3 bases from J, leaving 16 bases between. In the original analysis: Using reference gene primer amplification, nucleated cell counts were estimated. Sequencing was performed with immunoSEQ multiplex PCR; in TCRdb, only in-frame clones are kept and a portion is missing. V and J calls and clone size come straight from that table; D and trimming were deduced from the DNA. The sample consists of nearly 200,000 clones, roughly 80% of them appearing once. In this sample, this clone turned up once. Assignment of participants to cohorts was predicated upon participant-reported clinical history. Before being deemed recovered, Cohort 3 donors had two negative PCRs, clearance, or symptom resolution.

This sequence originates from a man between 40 and 49 years old who had recovered from COVID-19. The source material was PBMCs or T cells enriched from blood (not recorded which). J is TRBJ2-3 and V is TRBV3-1 (or the pseudogene TRBV3-2); no firm D call. The CDR3 reads CASSHLERVGTDTQYF. CDR3 nucleotides: TGTGCCAGCAGCCATCTAGAGCGTGTCGGGACAGATACGCAGTATTTT.